The rows below give T cell receptor beta chains drawn from one sample of a study of OX40 agonist ivuxolimab in advanced cancers. Clones were sequenced by immunoSEQ multiplex PCR, and TCRdb holds only the in-frame ones, with some missing. Of tens of thousands of clones in the sample, approximately 80% were seen once. The sequencing used CD4+ or CD8+ T cells sorted from blood, collected in a trial of the OX40 agonist ivuxolimab. The origin of the receptors is an adult with an advanced solid tumor such as melanoma, head and neck, liver or kidney cancer. The CDR3 runs from the conserved cysteine through the conserved F or W. Fields, in order: clone size, CDR3 length, V gene, D gene, J gene, CDR3 protein, CDR3 DNA. D genes are given only for firm matches. Clone size appears in some rows only: once, few, many, or a class for an expanded clone.

abundance: NA
len: 15
v_gene: TRBV6-5
d_gene: NA
j_gene: TRBJ2-7
CDR3aa: CASSSGTTQGYEQYF
CDR3nt: TGTGCCAGCAGTTCCGGGACCACTCAGGGGTACGAGCAGTACTTC

abundance: NA
len: 14
v_gene: TRBV28
d_gene: NA
j_gene: TRBJ1-1
CDR3aa: CASNERSGGTEAFF
CDR3nt: TGTGCCAGCAATGAGAGGTCGGGGGGCACTGAAGCTTTCTTT

abundance: NA
len: 13
v_gene: TRBV5-1
d_gene: NA
j_gene: TRBJ1-2
CDR3aa: CASSLDQNYGYTF
CDR3nt: TGCGCCAGCAGCTTGGATCAGAACTATGGCTACACCTTC

abundance: NA
len: 16
v_gene: TRBV30
d_gene: TRBD1
j_gene: TRBJ1-5
CDR3aa: CAWSVKLRGQFQPQHF
CDR3nt: TGTGCCTGGAGTGTGAAGCTCAGGGGGCAGTTTCAGCCCCAGCATTTT

abundance: NA
len: 18
v_gene: TRBV9
d_gene: TRBD1
j_gene: TRBJ2-3
CDR3aa: CASSVGTPGGFDTDTQYF
CDR3nt: TGTGCCAGCAGCGTAGGGACCCCAGGGGGCTTTGACACAGATACGCAGTATTTT

abundance: NA
len: 15
v_gene: TRBV11-2
d_gene: NA
j_gene: TRBJ2-5
CDR3aa: CASSVTSGAQETQYF
CDR3nt: TGTGCCAGCAGCGTCACGTCCGGGGCACAAGAGACCCAGTACTTC

abundance: NA
len: 13
v_gene: TRBV2
d_gene: NA
j_gene: TRBJ2-2
CDR3aa: CAREGGVAGELFF
CDR3nt: TGTGCCAGGGAGGGGGGAGTGGCCGGGGAGCTGTTTTTT

abundance: NA
len: 13
v_gene: TRBV28
d_gene: NA
j_gene: TRBJ1-2
CDR3aa: CASSLSPRGGYTF
CDR3nt: TGTGCCAGCAGTTTATCGCCCCGGGGTGGCTACACCTTC

abundance: NA
len: 17
v_gene: TRBV7-3
d_gene: TRBD2
j_gene: TRBJ2-1
CDR3aa: CASSSPLAGAGYNEQFF
CDR3nt: TGTGCCAGCAGCTCCCCCCTAGCGGGAGCGGGGTACAATGAGCAGTTCTTC

abundance: NA
len: 17
v_gene: TRBV19
d_gene: NA
j_gene: TRBJ2-3
CDR3aa: CASSRYGGAPSTDTQYF
CDR3nt: TGTGCCAGTAGTCGCTATGGGGGAGCCCCGAGCACAGATACGCAGTATTTT

abundance: NA
len: 13
v_gene: TRBV7-8
d_gene: NA
j_gene: TRBJ2-5
CDR3aa: CASRPKGRETQYF
CDR3nt: TGTGCCAGCAGGCCCAAGGGCCGAGAGACCCAGTACTTC

abundance: few
len: 12
v_gene: TRBV2
d_gene: NA
j_gene: TRBJ1-4
CDR3aa: CASSDLVEKLFF
CDR3nt: TGTGCCAGCAGTGATTTGGTTGAAAAACTGTTTTTT

abundance: NA
len: 15
v_gene: TRBV18
d_gene: NA
j_gene: TRBJ2-1
CDR3aa: CASSPGRVSEHEQFF
CDR3nt: TGTGCCAGCTCACCGGGCAGGGTGTCTGAGCATGAGCAGTTCTTC

abundance: NA
len: 16
v_gene: TRBV14
d_gene: NA
j_gene: TRBJ1-6
CDR3aa: CASSQDRLLQNSPLHF
CDR3nt: TGTGCCAGCAGCCAAGATCGGCTTTTACAGAATTCACCCCTCCACTTT

abundance: NA
len: 14
v_gene: TRBV2
d_gene: TRBD1
j_gene: TRBJ1-3
CDR3aa: CATRQGETGNTIYF
CDR3nt: TGTGCCACAAGACAGGGGGAAACTGGAAACACCATATATTTT

abundance: NA
len: 12
v_gene: TRBV2
d_gene: NA
j_gene: TRBJ1-2
CDR3aa: CASSGPSYGYTF
CDR3nt: TGTGCCAGCAGTGGCCCCTCCTATGGCTACACCTTC

abundance: NA
len: 14
v_gene: TRBV6-6
d_gene: NA
j_gene: TRBJ1-2
CDR3aa: CASSLLAFNYGYTF
CDR3nt: TGTGCCAGCAGCCTCCTCGCATTTAACTATGGCTACACCTTC

abundance: NA
len: 14
v_gene: TRBV2
d_gene: NA
j_gene: TRBJ1-5
CDR3aa: CASSDRVGNQPQHF
CDR3nt: TGTGCCAGCAGTGACAGGGTTGGCAATCAGCCCCAGCATTTT

abundance: NA
len: 14
v_gene: TRBV19
d_gene: TRBD1
j_gene: TRBJ1-3
CDR3aa: CASSDRGSGNTIYF
CDR3nt: TGTGCCAGTAGCGACAGGGGCTCTGGAAACACCATATATTTT

abundance: NA
len: 19
v_gene: TRBV4-1
d_gene: NA
j_gene: TRBJ1-2
CDR3aa: CASSQGLGTSDPTDYGYTF
CDR3nt: TGCGCCAGCAGCCAGGGCCTGGGGACATCTGACCCCACTGACTATGGCTACACCTTC

abundance: NA
len: 12
v_gene: TRBV9
d_gene: NA
j_gene: TRBJ1-2
CDR3aa: CASSDRDFGYTF
CDR3nt: TGTGCCAGCAGCGACAGGGATTTTGGCTACACCTTC

abundance: NA
len: 15
v_gene: TRBV30
d_gene: TRBD1
j_gene: TRBJ1-1
CDR3aa: CAWSDAGTENTEAFF
CDR3nt: TGTGCCTGGAGCGACGCCGGGACAGAGAACACTGAAGCTTTCTTT

abundance: NA
len: 13
v_gene: TRBV19
d_gene: NA
j_gene: TRBJ2-7
CDR3aa: CASSIGRAYEQYF
CDR3nt: TGTGCCAGTAGTATCGGGCGCGCCTACGAGCAGTACTTC

abundance: NA
len: 17
v_gene: TRBV19
d_gene: NA
j_gene: TRBJ1-5
CDR3aa: CASLSSQLLDSNQPQHF
CDR3nt: TGTGCCAGTCTTTCGTCTCAGCTTTTAGATAGCAATCAGCCCCAGCATTTT

abundance: NA
len: 18
v_gene: TRBV28
d_gene: TRBD2
j_gene: TRBJ2-5
CDR3aa: CASRPPSSAGGRQETQYF
CDR3nt: TGTGCCAGCAGGCCACCGTCGAGCGCGGGAGGCCGCCAAGAGACCCAGTACTTC

abundance: NA
len: 15
v_gene: TRBV6-5
d_gene: TRBD1
j_gene: TRBJ1-1
CDR3aa: CASSYWRGRNTEAFF
CDR3nt: TGTGCCAGCAGTTATTGGAGGGGGCGCAACACTGAAGCTTTCTTT

abundance: NA
len: 15
v_gene: TRBV19
d_gene: TRBD1
j_gene: TRBJ1-4
CDR3aa: CASSPLGQANEKLFF
CDR3nt: TGTGCCAGTAGTCCGTTGGGACAGGCTAATGAAAAACTGTTTTTT

abundance: NA
len: 13
v_gene: TRBV27
d_gene: NA
j_gene: TRBJ2-7
CDR3aa: CASSVNLEAEQYF
CDR3nt: TGTGCCAGCAGTGTAAACCTTGAGGCGGAGCAGTACTTC

abundance: NA
len: 16
v_gene: TRBV25-1
d_gene: TRBD1
j_gene: TRBJ2-3
CDR3aa: CASSESRTGGVDTQYF
CDR3nt: TGTGCCAGCAGTGAATCTCGGACAGGGGGCGTAGATACGCAGTATTTT

abundance: NA
len: 16
v_gene: TRBV28
d_gene: TRBD2
j_gene: TRBJ2-3
CDR3aa: CASSGTRGRLTDTQYF
CDR3nt: TGTGCCAGCAGTGGCACGCGCGGGAGACTCACAGATACGCAGTATTTT